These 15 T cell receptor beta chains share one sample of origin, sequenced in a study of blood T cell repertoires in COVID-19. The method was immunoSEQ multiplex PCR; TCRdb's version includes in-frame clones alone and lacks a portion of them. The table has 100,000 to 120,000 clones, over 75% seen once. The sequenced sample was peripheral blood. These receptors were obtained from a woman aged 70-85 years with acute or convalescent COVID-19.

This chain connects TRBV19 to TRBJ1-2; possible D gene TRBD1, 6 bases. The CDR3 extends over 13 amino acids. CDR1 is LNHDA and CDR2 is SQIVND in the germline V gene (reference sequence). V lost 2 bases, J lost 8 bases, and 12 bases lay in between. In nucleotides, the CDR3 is TGTGCCAGTAGTATAATGGGGGCTCGAGGCTACACCTTC. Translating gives CASSIMGARGYTF.

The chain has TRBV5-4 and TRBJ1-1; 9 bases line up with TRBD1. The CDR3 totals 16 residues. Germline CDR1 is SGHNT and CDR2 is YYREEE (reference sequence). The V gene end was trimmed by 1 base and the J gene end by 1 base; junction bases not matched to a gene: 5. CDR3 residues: CASSLTGTGRNTEAFF. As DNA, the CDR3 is TGTGCCAGCAGCTTGACCGGGACAGGGAGGAACACTGAAGCTTTCTTT.

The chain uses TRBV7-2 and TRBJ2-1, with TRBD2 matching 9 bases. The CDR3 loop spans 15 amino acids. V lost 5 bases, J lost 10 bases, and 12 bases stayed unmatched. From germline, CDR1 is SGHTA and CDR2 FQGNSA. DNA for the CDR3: TGTGCCAGCAGCCCGGGACTAGCAGGACGTATAGAGCAGTTCTTC. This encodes CASSPGLAGRIEQFF.

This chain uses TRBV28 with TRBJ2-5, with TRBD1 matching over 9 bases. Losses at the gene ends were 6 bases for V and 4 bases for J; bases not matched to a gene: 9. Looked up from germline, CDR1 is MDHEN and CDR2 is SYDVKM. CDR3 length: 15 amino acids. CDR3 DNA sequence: TGTGCCAGCAGGGAAACAGGGGGCCGAATAGAGACCCAGTACTTC. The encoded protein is CASRETGGRIETQYF.

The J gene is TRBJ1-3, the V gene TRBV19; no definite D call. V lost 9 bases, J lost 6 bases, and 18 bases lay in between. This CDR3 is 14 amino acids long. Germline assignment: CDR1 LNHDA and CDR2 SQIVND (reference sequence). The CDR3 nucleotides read TGTGCCAGCCGCTCAGCGGGAGTGCAAAACACCATATATTTT. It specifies CASRSAGVQNTIYF.

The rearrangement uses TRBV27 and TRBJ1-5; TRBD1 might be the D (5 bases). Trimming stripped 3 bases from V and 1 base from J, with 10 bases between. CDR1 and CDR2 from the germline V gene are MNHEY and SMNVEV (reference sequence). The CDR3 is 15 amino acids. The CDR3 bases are TGTGCCAGCAGTTTGGAGGGGCTGAGCAATCAGCCCCAGCATTTT. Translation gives CASSLEGLSNQPQHF.

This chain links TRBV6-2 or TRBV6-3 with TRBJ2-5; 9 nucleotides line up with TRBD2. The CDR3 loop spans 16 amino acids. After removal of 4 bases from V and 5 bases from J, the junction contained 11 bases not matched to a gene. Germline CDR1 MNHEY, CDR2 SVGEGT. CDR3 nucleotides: TGTGCCAGCAGTTCCCGAAGGCGGGGGGGCATCGAGACCCAGTACTTC. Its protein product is CASSSRRRGGIETQYF.

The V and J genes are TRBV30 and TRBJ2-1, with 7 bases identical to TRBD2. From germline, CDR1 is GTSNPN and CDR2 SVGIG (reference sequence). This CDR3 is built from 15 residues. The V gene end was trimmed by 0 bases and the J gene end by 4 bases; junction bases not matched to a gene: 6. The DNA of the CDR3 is TGTGCCTGGAGTGTACGAGGCGGGGGTTACAATGAGCAGTTCTTC. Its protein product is CAWSVRGGGYNEQFF.

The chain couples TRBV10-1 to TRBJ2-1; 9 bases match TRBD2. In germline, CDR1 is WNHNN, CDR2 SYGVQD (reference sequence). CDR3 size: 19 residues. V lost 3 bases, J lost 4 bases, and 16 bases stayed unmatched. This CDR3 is CASSERPPGGGGGYNEQFF. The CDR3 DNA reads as TGCGCCAGCAGTGAAAGGCCCCCCGGCGGCGGGGGGGGTTACAATGAGCAGTTCTTC.

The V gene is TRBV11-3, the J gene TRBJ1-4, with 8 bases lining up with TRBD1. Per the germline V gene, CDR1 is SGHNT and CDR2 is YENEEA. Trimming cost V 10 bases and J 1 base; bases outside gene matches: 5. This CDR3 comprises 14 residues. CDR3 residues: CANWGQVTNEKLFF. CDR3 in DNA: TGTGCCAACTGGGGACAGGTAACTAATGAAAAACTGTTTTTT.

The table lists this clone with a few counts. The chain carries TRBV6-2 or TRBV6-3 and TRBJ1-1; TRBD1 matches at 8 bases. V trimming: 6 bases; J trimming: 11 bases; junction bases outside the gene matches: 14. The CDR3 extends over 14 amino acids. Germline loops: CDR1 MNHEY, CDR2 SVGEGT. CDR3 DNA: TGTGCCAGCAGCCAATCCCAGGGGGCGGTGGAGGCTTTCTTT. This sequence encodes CASSQSQGAVEAFF.

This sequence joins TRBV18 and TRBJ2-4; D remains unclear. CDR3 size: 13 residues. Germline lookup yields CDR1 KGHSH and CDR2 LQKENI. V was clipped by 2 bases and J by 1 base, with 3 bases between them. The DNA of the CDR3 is TGTGCCAGCTCACCAACTGCCAAAAACATTCAGTACTTC. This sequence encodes CASSPTAKNIQYF.

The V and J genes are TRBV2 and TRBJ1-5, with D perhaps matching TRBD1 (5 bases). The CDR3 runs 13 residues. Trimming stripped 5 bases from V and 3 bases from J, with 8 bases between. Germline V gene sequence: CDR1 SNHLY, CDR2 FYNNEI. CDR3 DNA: TGTGCCAGCAGTCGGGACTACAATCAGCCCCAGCATTTT. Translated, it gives CASSRDYNQPQHF.

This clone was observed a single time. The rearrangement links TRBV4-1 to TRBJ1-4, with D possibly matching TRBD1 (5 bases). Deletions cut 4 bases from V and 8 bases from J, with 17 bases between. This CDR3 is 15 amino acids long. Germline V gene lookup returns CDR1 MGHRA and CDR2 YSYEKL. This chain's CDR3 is CASSLSRRDGEKLFF. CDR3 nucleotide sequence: TGCGCCAGCAGCCTGTCGAGGCGGGACGGGGAAAAACTGTTTTTT.

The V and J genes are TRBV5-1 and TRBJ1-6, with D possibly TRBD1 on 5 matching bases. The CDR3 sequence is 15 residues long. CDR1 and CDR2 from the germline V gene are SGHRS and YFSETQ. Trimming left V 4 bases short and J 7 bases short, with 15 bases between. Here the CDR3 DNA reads TGCGCCAGCAGCACGGGACCCGGGAGGAATTCACCCCTCCACTTT. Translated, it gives CASSTGPGRNSPLHF.